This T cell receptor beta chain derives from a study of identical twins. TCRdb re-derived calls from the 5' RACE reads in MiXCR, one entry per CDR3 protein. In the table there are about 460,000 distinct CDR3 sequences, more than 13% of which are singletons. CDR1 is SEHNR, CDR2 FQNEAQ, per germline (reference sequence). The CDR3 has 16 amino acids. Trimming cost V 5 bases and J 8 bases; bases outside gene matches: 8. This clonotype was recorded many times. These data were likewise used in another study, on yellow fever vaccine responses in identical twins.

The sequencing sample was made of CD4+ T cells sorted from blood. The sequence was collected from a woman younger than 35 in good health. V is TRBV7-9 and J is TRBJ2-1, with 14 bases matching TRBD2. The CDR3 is CASSGTGTSGSDEQFF. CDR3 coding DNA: TGTGCCAGCAGCGGTACCGGGACTAGCGGGAGCGATGAGCAGTTCTTC.